The source of this TCR beta chain is a study of T cells in women clearing cervical HPV infection. For the study at large: No precancer developed; the control's incident HPV16 infection cleared within 12 months. Study observations and caveats: Controls had more TRBV6-7 (about 0.16%) than cases (about 0.11%).

Some clones are missing from TCRdb's copy, which holds only in-frame ones; the method was immunoSEQ multiplex PCR. Here the sample table reports approximately 52,000 clones. Note on this clone: Its antigen is unidentified. The read ends 3 residues shy of where the CDR3 ends; the end is completed using the germline J gene.

Each participant carried one incident cervical HPV16 infection only. Trimming shortened V by 0 bases and J by 1 base, and 7 bases separated the two germline ends. CDR1 is SGDLS and CDR2 is YYNGEE in the germline V gene. The CDR3 has 14 residues. Sequenced input: blood buffy coat. The source of this sequence is a woman between 18 and 70 years old with a cervical HPV16 infection that either progressed to CIN3+ or cleared (not recorded which). The chain uses TRBV9 and TRBJ1-1; D is unresolved. The CDR3 DNA, read in part, is TGTGCCAGCAGCGTAGACAGCTGGAACACTGAA. Its translation: CASSVDSWNTE. The whole CDR3 protein reads CASSVDSWNTEAFF.